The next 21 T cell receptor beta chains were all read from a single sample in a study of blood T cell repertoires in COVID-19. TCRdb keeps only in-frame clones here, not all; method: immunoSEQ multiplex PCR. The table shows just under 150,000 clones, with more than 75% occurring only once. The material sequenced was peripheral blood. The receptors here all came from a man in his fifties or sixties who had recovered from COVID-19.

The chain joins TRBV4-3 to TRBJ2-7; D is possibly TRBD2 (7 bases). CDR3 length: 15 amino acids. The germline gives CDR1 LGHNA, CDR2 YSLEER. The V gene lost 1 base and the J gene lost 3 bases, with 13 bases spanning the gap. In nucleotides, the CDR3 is TGCGCCAGCAGCCAAGGCGGGGGCGCTTACTACGAGCAGTACTTC. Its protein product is CASSQGGGAYYEQYF.

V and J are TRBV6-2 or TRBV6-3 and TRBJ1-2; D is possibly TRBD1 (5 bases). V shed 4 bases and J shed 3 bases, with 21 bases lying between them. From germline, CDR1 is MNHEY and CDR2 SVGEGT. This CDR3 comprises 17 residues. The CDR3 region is CASSFEQLGRRDYGYTF. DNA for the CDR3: TGTGCCAGCAGTTTCGAACAGCTGGGGCGGCGAGACTATGGCTACACCTTC.

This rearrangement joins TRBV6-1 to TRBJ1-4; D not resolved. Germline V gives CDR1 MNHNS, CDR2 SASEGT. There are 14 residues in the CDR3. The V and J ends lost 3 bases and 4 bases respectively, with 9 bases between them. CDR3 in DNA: TGTGCCAGCAGTGAGAGGCGGGTTAATGAAAAACTGTTTTTT. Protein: CASSERRVNEKLFF.

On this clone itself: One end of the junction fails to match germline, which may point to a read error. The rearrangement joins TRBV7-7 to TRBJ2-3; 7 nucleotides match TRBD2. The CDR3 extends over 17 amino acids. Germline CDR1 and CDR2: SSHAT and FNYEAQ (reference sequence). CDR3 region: CASSLGVRGTNKDTQYF. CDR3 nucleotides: TGTGCTAGCAGCTTAGGAGTGCGCGGGACTAATAAAGATACGCAGTATTTT.

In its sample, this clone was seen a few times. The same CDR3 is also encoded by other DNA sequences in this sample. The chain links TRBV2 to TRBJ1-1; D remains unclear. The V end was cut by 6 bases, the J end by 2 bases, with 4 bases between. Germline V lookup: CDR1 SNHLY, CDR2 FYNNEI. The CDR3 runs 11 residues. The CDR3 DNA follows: TGTGCCAGCAGCTTAAACACTGAAGCTTTCTTT. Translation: CASSLNTEAFF.

CDR3 bases: TGTGCCAGCAGTGAAGCGGGACAGACTAGCGTATACAATCAGCCCCAGCATTTT. Its translation: CASSEAGQTSVYNQPQHF. V gene TRBV6-1 combines with J gene TRBJ1-5; 7 nucleotides match TRBD1. J gave up 3 bases and V 0 bases, and 11 bases lay outside the gene matches. Germline values: CDR1 MNHNS, CDR2 SASEGT. The length of the CDR3 is 18 residues.

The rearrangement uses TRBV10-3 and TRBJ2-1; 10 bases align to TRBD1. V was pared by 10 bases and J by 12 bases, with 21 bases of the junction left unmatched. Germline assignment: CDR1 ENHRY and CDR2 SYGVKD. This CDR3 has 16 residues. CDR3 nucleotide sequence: TGTGCCACCGTTTCTCGGACAGGGGGATACAATGACGGGCAGTTCTTC. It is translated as CATVSRTGGYNDGQFF.

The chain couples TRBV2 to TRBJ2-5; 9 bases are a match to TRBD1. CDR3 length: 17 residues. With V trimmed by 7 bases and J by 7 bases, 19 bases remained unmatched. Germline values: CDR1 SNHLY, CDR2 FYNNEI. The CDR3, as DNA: TGTGCCAGCAAAGGTGGTTTTCTCATGGACAGGGGAACGACCCAGTACTTC. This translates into CASKGGFLMDRGTTQYF.

CDR3 in amino acids: CASSLEAWQGVPEAFF. CDR3 coding DNA: TGCGCCAGCAGCTTGGAGGCCTGGCAGGGGGTCCCTGAAGCTTTCTTT. The chain has TRBV5-1 and TRBJ1-1; 7 positions match TRBD1. Germline V lookup: CDR1 SGHRS, CDR2 YFSETQ. The CDR3 contains 16 residues. The trim removed 0 bases at V and 6 bases at J, leaving 11 bases unmatched.

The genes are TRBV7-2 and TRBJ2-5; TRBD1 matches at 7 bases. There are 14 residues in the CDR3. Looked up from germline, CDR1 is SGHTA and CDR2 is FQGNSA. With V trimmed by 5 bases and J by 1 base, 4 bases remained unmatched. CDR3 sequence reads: CASSRDSSQETQYF. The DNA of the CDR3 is TGTGCCAGCAGCAGGGACAGCTCCCAAGAGACCCAGTACTTC. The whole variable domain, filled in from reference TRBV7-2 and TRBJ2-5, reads GAGVSQSPSNKVTEKGKDVELRCDPISGHTALYWYRQSLGQGLEFLIYFQGNSAPDKSGLPSDRFSAERTGGSVSTLTIQRTQQEDSAVYLCASSRDSSQETQYFGPGTRLLVL.

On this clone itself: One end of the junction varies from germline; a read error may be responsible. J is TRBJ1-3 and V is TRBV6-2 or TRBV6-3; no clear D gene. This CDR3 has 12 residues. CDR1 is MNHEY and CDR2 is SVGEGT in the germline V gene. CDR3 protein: CASSSRGITIYF. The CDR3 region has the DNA TGTGCCAGCAGTTCCCGAGGAATCACCATATATTTT.

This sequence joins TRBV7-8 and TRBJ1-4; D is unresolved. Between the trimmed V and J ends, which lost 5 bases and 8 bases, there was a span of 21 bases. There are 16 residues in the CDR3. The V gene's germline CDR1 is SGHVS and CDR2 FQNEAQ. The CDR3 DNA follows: TGTGCCAGCAGCACTCCACACGAGGGCTTGGGGGAAAAACTGTTTTTT. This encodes CASSTPHEGLGEKLFF.

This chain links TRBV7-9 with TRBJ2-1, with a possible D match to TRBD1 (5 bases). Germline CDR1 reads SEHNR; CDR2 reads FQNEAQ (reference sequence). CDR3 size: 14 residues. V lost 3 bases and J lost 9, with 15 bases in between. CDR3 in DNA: TGTGCCAGCAGCTTCATTCCCGGTAGGGGTGAGCAGTTCTTC. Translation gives CASSFIPGRGEQFF.

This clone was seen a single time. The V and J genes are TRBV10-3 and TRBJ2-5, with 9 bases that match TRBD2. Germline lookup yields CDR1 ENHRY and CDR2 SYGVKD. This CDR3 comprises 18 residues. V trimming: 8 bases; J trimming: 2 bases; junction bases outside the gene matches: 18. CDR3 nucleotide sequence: TGTGCCATCCGGGGGCCTCGCGGGGGGGCCACGCCACAAGAGACCCAGTACTTC. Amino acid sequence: CAIRGPRGGATPQETQYF.

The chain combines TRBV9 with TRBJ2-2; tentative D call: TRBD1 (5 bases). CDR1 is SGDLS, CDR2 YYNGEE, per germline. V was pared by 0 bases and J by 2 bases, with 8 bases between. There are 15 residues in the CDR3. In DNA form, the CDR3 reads TGTGCCAGCAGCGTAGAGGGGCCCAACACCGGGGAGCTGTTTTTT. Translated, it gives CASSVEGPNTGELFF.

The CDR3 bases are TGTGCCAGCAGGGAGACAGAGTATAGCAATCAGCCCCAGCATTTT. This sequence encodes CASRETEYSNQPQHF. This chain connects TRBV27 to TRBJ1-5, with D possibly TRBD1 on 5 matching bases. The CDR3 runs 15 residues. V was clipped by 6 bases and J by 0 bases, with 12 bases between them. Germline lookup yields CDR1 MNHEY and CDR2 SMNVEV (reference sequence).

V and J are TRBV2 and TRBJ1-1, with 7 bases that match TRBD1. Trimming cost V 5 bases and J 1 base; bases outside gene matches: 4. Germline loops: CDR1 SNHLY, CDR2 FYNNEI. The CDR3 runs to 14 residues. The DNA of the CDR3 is TGTGCCAGCAGTCTGGGACAGCGGAACACTGAAGCTTTCTTT. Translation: CASSLGQRNTEAFF. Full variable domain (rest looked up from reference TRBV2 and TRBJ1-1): EPEVTQTPSHQVTQMGQEVILRCVPISNHLYFYWYRQILGQKVEFLVSFYNNEISEKSEIFDDQFSVERPDGSNFTLKIRSTKLEDSAMYFCASSLGQRNTEAFFGQGTRLTVV.

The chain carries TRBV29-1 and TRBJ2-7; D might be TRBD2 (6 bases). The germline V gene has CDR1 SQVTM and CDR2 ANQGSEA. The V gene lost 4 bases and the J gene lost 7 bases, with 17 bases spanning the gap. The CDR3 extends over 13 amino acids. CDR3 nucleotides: TGCAGCGTTGTAGGAGGGGCATATGAAGAGCAGTACTTC. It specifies CSVVGGAYEEQYF.

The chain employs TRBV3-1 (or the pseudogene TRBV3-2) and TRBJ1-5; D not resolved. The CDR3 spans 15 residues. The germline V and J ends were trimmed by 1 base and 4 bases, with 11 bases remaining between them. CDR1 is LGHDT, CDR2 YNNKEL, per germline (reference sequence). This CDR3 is CASSQGSRGNQPQHF. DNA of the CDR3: TGTGCCAGCAGCCAAGGGTCCAGAGGTAATCAGCCCCAGCATTTT.

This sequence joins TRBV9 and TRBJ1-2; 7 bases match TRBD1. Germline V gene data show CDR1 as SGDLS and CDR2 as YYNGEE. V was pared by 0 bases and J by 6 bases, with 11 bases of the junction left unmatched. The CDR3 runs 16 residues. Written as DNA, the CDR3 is TGTGCCAGCAGCGTAGAGCCGGGACAGTCGGACCATGGCTACACCTTC. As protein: CASSVEPGQSDHGYTF.

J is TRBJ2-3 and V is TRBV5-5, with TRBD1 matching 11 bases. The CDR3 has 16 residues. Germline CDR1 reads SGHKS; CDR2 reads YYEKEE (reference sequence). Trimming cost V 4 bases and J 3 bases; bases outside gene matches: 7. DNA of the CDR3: TGTGCCAGCAGCGCCAGGACAGGGGGCGCGACAGATACGCAGTATTTT. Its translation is CASSARTGGATDTQYF. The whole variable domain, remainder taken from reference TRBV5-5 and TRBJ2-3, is DAGVTQSPTHLIKTRGQQVTLRCSPISGHKSVSWYQQVLGQGPQFIFQYYEKEERGRGNFPDRFSARQFPNYSSELNVNALLLGDSALYLCASSARTGGATDTQYFGPGTRLTVL.